The 25 T cell receptor beta chains below were found in one sample sequenced in a study of regulatory T cells in long-lasting Graves disease. The time point denotes: newly diagnosed GD, antithyroid drugs for less than 3 months. PBMCs provided the RNA from which the TCR library was made. To make TCR beta libraries, researchers used iRepertoire HTBI primers and Arm-PCR of CDR3 regions. One entry per CDR3 protein, called by TCRdb with MiXCR from the multiplex PCR reads. The sample carries roughly 560,000 distinct CDR3 sequences, 9.5% to 15% recorded once. The same specimen was also included in a second study, on T cells in Graves' hyperthyroidism and ophthalmopathy.

The starting material was peripheral blood mononuclear cells (PBMCs), obtained at new diagnosis, from a patient treated with antithyroid drugs. The receptors derive from a woman in her 30s with Graves disease.

As for this clonotype: Since a much larger clone is just one base distant, this may be a read error. The V and J genes are TRBV11-2 and TRBJ2-5; TRBD1 aligns across 7 bases. This CDR3 contains 15 residues. Germline V gives CDR1 SGHAT, CDR2 FQNNGV. Losses at the gene ends were 1 base for V and 5 bases for J; bases not matched to a gene: 7. CDR3 bases: TGTGCCAGCAGCTTAGGCCAGGGGGAATGTGAGACCCAGTACTTC. Encoded protein: CASSLGQGECETQYF.

This rearrangement joins TRBV27 to TRBJ2-3; no definite D call. The CDR3 consists of 13 residues. From germline, CDR1 is MNHEY and CDR2 SMNVEV (reference sequence). Trimming removed 8 bases at V and 2 bases at J, with 11 bases between. In DNA form, the CDR3 reads TGTGCCAGCCGATCCGAGTTCACAGATACGCAGTATTTT. Residues: CASRSEFTDTQYF.

This clonotype has at least ten counts. The chain combines TRBV30 with TRBJ2-7; perhaps D is TRBD1 or TRBD2 (7 bases each). The germline V gene encodes CDR1 GTSNPN and CDR2 SVGIG (reference sequence). This CDR3 contains 16 residues. Trimming removed 5 bases from V and 3 bases from J, with 23 bases in between. The CDR3 coding sequence is TGTGCCTGGCTGAGATCAGCGGGACAGTCAGACTACGAGCAGTACTTC. The encoded protein is CAWLRSAGQSDYEQYF.

This clonotype was detected only a few times. The chain links TRBV4-1 to TRBJ2-7, with a possible D match to TRBD2 (6 bases). Germline assignment: CDR1 MGHRA and CDR2 YSYEKL. The CDR3 totals 15 residues. Between the trimmed V and J ends, which lost 1 base and 3 bases, there was a span of 13 bases. CDR3 DNA sequence: TGCGCCAGCAGCCAAGCCAGTAGCGGTAACTACGAGCAGTACTTC. Residues: CASSQASSGNYEQYF.

This clonotype has at least ten counts. V is TRBV6-1 and J is TRBJ1-2; D may be TRBD1 (6 bases). From germline, CDR1 is MNHNS and CDR2 SASEGT. Deletions cut 5 bases from V and 6 bases from J, with 16 bases between. The CDR3 loop spans 14 amino acids. The CDR3 DNA sequence: TGTGCCAGCAGTAGATGGCAGGGGAGGGATGGCTACACCTTC. Translation: CASSRWQGRDGYTF.

This clonotype has only a few counts. V gene TRBV10-3 combines with J gene TRBJ1-1; TRBD1 agrees at 10 bases. Germline assignment: CDR1 ENHRY and CDR2 SYGVKD. V shed 7 bases and J 4 bases; nucleotides not matched to a gene: 6. The length of the CDR3 is 14 residues. The CDR3 here is CAIKEGQGTTEAFF. CDR3 DNA sequence: TGTGCCATCAAAGAGGGACAGGGGACCACTGAAGCTTTCTTT.

The V gene is TRBV6-2 or TRBV6-3, the J gene TRBJ1-2; D is ambiguous. Germline-derived CDR1 and CDR2 are MNHEY and SVGEGT. Trimming left V 7 bases short and J 2 bases short, with 17 bases between. The CDR3 runs 15 residues. As DNA, the CDR3 is TGTGCCAGCATCCTCCTCGCCTCGGGGAACTATGGCTACACCTTC. Its translation: CASILLASGNYGYTF.

This clonotype was observed many times. The chain links TRBV30 to TRBJ2-1; 8 bases fit TRBD1. CDR3 length: 14 residues. V lost 1 base and J lost 7; bases outside the gene matches: 6. Germline lookup yields CDR1 GTSNPN and CDR2 SVGIG (reference sequence). CDR3 in amino acids: CAWSDRGVGNEQFF. The DNA of the CDR3 is TGTGCCTGGAGTGACAGGGGGGTCGGAAATGAGCAGTTCTTC.

This clonotype was recorded a few times. The chain has TRBV7-9 and TRBJ2-7; 7 bases agree with TRBD1. V was pared by 0 bases and J by 3 bases, with 2 bases of the junction left unmatched. Germline-derived CDR1 and CDR2 are SEHNR and FQNEAQ (reference sequence). The CDR3 covers 14 residues. CDR3 residues: CASSLATGDYEQYF. For the CDR3, the DNA is TGTGCCAGCAGCTTAGCTACAGGGGACTACGAGCAGTACTTC.

This chain links TRBV18 with TRBJ2-2; 9 nucleotides align to TRBD2. The CDR3 contains 18 residues. Germline V lookup: CDR1 KGHSH, CDR2 LQKENI. Unmatched junction bases numbered 13, after V lost 5 bases and J lost 3 bases. CDR3 sequence reads: CASSSREAGTSHTGELFF. The CDR3 DNA sequence: TGTGCCAGCTCATCGAGGGAGGCCGGGACTAGCCACACCGGGGAGCTGTTTTTT.

This clonotype has ten or more counts. The chain joins TRBV30 to TRBJ1-1; 8 nucleotides align to TRBD1. The germline V gene encodes CDR1 GTSNPN and CDR2 SVGIG (reference sequence). The V segment lost 2 bases and the J segment 11 bases; nucleotides outside the gene matches: 13. There are 14 residues in the CDR3. The CDR3 nucleotides are TGTGCCTGGAGTTTCGGACAGGGCTCTATTGGGGCTTTCTTT. It is translated as CAWSFGQGSIGAFF. The full variable domain, rest sourced from reference TRBV30 and TRBJ1-1, is SQTIHQWPATLVQPVGSPLSLECTVEGTSNPNLYWYRQAAGRGLQLLFYSVGIGQISSEVPQNLSASRPQDRQFILSSKKLLLSDSGFYLCAWSFGQGSIGAFFGQGTRLTVV.

This clonotype was picked up a small number of times. The chain joins TRBV29-1 to TRBJ2-5, with 15 nucleotides matching TRBD2. The length of the CDR3 is 14 residues. From germline, CDR1 is SQVTM and CDR2 ANQGSEA. Germline trimming cut 7 bases from V and 4 bases from J; bases unmatched to any gene: 4. CDR3 sequence reads: CSERTSGRGETQYF. The CDR3 DNA is TGCAGCGAACGGACTAGCGGGAGGGGAGAGACCCAGTACTTC. Together with reference TRBV29-1 and TRBJ2-5, the CDR3 gives the full variable domain: SAVISQKPSRDICQRGTSLTIQCQVDSQVTMMFWYRQQPGQSLTLIATANQGSEATYESGFVIDKFPISRPNLTFSTLTVSNMSPEDSSIYLCSERTSGRGETQYFGPGTRLLVL.

This clonotype appeared a few times. The chain is built from TRBV5-1 and TRBJ1-2; 7 bases map to TRBD1. CDR3 size: 14 residues. J lost 8 bases, V lost 3 bases, and 10 bases had no gene match. Germline CDR1 SGHRS, CDR2 YFSETQ. CDR3 loop: CASSSWTGREGYTF. The CDR3 DNA reads TGCGCCAGCAGCTCATGGACAGGACGGGAAGGCTACACCTTC.

This clonotype was picked up a small number of times. The V gene is TRBV20-1, the J gene TRBJ1-2, with 7 nucleotides matching TRBD1. CDR3 length: 14 amino acids. CDR1 DFQATT and CDR2 SNEGSKA come from the germline V gene (reference sequence). V lost 6 bases to trimming and J lost 4 bases; unmatched junction nucleotides: 11. The CDR3 sequence: CSANRDRRIYGYTF. The CDR3 DNA sequence: TGCAGTGCAAATCGGGACAGACGGATCTATGGCTACACCTTC.

Only a few counts were recorded for this clonotype. V gene TRBV3-1 combines with J gene TRBJ2-7; perhaps TRBD1 as D (6 bases). Germline CDR1 and CDR2: LGHDT and YNNKEL (reference sequence). The CDR3 is 12 residues long. Trimming pared 5 bases from V and 6 bases from J, leaving 11 bases between. CDR3 DNA: TGTGCCAGCAGCTCACAGGGAGTCGAGCAGTACTTC. The encoded protein is CASSSQGVEQYF.

This clonotype was seen repeatedly, ten times or more. The gene calls are TRBV7-9 and TRBJ2-7; D possibly corresponds to TRBD2 (5 bases). Trimming cost V 3 bases and J 7 bases, with 13 bases left between them. This CDR3 spans 13 amino acids. Germline V gives CDR1 SEHNR, CDR2 FQNEAQ (reference sequence). As DNA, the CDR3 is TGTGCCAGCAGCTTCTTTCCGGGATGGGAGCAGTACTTC. Translation: CASSFFPGWEQYF.

This clonotype has ten or more counts. CDR3 loop: CASSDRPVAAQYF. CDR3 nucleotide sequence: TGTGCCAGCAGCGACAGACCCGTAGCGGCCCAGTACTTC. The chain recombines TRBV28 with TRBJ2-5; D possibly corresponds to TRBD2 (6 bases). This CDR3 is built from 13 residues. The V gene lost 6 bases and the J gene lost 9 bases, with 17 bases spanning the gap. Germline CDR1 MDHEN, CDR2 SYDVKM.

This chain uses TRBV18 with TRBJ1-3; D may be TRBD1 (6 bases). Germline V CDR1 and CDR2: KGHSH, LQKENI. The CDR3 extends over 15 amino acids. The V and J ends lost 2 bases and 4 bases respectively, with 12 bases between them. The CDR3 here is CASSPAGAPGNTIYF. Written as DNA, the CDR3 is TGTGCCAGCTCACCAGCGGGGGCGCCGGGAAACACCATATATTTT.

At least ten counts were recorded for this clonotype. The V gene is TRBV28, the J gene TRBJ1-1; TRBD1 is a possible D gene (6 bases). The CDR3 totals 16 residues. V lost 2 bases, J lost 3 bases, and 16 bases lay in between. CDR1 and CDR2 (germline): MDHEN, SYDVKM. In DNA form, the CDR3 reads TGTGCCAGCAGTTTACCCCGGACAGAAAGCTACACTGAAGCTTTCTTT. This translates into CASSLPRTESYTEAFF.

This clonotype was found many times. The CDR3 here is CSGFSGGQETQYF. Written as DNA, the CDR3 is TGCAGCGGTTTCTCCGGGGGACAAGAGACCCAGTACTTC. This chain connects TRBV29-1 to TRBJ2-5; a weak D match, TRBD2 (6 bases). V was pared by 7 bases and J by 2 bases, with 14 bases between. This CDR3 is built from 13 residues. Germline V lookup: CDR1 SQVTM, CDR2 ANQGSEA. The variable domain in full, with the rest retrieved from reference TRBV29-1 and TRBJ2-5, is SAVISQKPSRDICQRGTSLTIQCQVDSQVTMMFWYRQQPGQSLTLIATANQGSEATYESGFVIDKFPISRPNLTFSTLTVSNMSPEDSSIYLCSGFSGGQETQYFGPGTRLLVL.

This clonotype was seen a handful of times. This chain joins TRBV25-1 and TRBJ2-3, with D possibly being TRBD2 (6 bases). Trimming took off 1 base at V and 1 base at J, with 6 bases between the two ends. The CDR3 spans 14 residues. CDR1 is MGHDK, CDR2 SYGVNS, per germline. The DNA for the CDR3 is TGTGCCAGCAGTGAATGGGGGGGCACAGATACGCAGTATTTT. This sequence encodes CASSEWGGTDTQYF.

The J gene is TRBJ1-5, the V gene TRBV6-5, with D tentatively TRBD1 (5 bases). The CDR3 has 13 residues. With 4 bases removed from V and 6 bases from J, the gap between germline ends came to 10 bases. Germline V lookup: CDR1 MNHEY, CDR2 SVGAGI. The CDR3: CASSSLGVQPQHF. The CDR3 DNA sequence: TGTGCCAGCAGTTCCCTAGGGGTTCAGCCCCAGCATTTT.

To note about this clonotype: This may arise from a read error, as a much more abundant clone is one base away. The chain combines TRBV27 with TRBJ1-1, with no clear D. Germline V gene data show CDR1 as MNHEY and CDR2 as SMNVEV (reference sequence). V gave up 8 bases and J gave up 4 bases, with 11 bases separating them. The CDR3 loop spans 12 amino acids. The CDR3 nucleotides read TGTGCCAGCGGCTCGGCGGTCACTGAAGCTTTCTTT. It specifies CASGSAVTEAFF.

This clonotype showed up many times. The rearrangement joins TRBV27 to TRBJ1-1; 10 bases fit TRBD1. Germline trimming cut 5 bases from V and 4 bases from J; bases unmatched to any gene: 13. The CDR3 length is 17 residues. Looked up from germline, CDR1 is MNHEY and CDR2 is SMNVEV (reference sequence). DNA for the CDR3: TGTGCCAGCAGTCTAAGGTTCCGGGACAGGGGTGGCACTGAAGCTTTCTTT. It encodes CASSLRFRDRGGTEAFF.

V usage is TRBV4-3 and J usage is TRBJ2-7; 7 bases align to TRBD2. Germline CDR1 LGHNA, CDR2 YSLEER. This CDR3 region has 18 residues. Germline trimming cut 1 base from V and 3 bases from J; bases unmatched to any gene: 15. The CDR3 here is CASSQVKVKGGALYEQYF. CDR3 in DNA: TGCGCCAGCAGCCAAGTTAAAGTGAAGGGAGGGGCACTCTACGAGCAGTACTTC.